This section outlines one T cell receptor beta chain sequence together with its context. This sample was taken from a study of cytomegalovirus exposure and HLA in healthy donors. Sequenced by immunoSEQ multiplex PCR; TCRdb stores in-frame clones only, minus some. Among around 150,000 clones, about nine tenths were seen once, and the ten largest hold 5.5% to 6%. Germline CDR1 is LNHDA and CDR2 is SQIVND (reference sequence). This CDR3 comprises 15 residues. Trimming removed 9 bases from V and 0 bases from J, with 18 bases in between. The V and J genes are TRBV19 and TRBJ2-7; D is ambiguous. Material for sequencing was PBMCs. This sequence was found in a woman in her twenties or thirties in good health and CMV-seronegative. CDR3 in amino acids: CASSTSSARSYEQYF. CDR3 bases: TGTGCCAGCTCCACGTCGAGCGCCCGCTCCTACGAGCAGTACTTC.